This note documents a single T cell receptor (beta chain) sequence. Sequencing used immunoSEQ multiplex PCR; TCRdb keeps in-frame clones, though not all of them. The profile covers 60,000 to 65,000 clones, with less than 95% appearing a single time and over 4% taken by the ten largest. V was shortened by 3 bases and J by 4 bases, with 15 bases between the two germline ends. CDR1 and CDR2 (germline): KGHSH, LQKENI. The CDR3 is made up of 15 amino acids. The data were obtained in a study of OX40 agonist ivuxolimab in advanced cancers. At the level of the study: Patients took ivuxolimab, an agonistic anti-OX40 (CD134) antibody.

The clonotype originates from an adult with an advanced solid tumor such as melanoma, head and neck, liver or kidney cancer. V gene TRBV18 combines with J gene TRBJ1-2; D is ambiguous. Sample: CD4+ or CD8+ T cells sorted from blood, taken in a trial of the OX40 agonist ivuxolimab. The CDR3 coding sequence is TGTGCCAGCTCACCGGAAGGAAAACGCAGCTATGGCTACACCTTC. This encodes CASSPEGKRSYGYTF.